The 18 T cell receptor beta chains in this list originate from one sample, sequenced in a study of T cells in Graves' hyperthyroidism and ophthalmopathy. Template material for amplifying TCR beta CDR3 regions consisted of RNA transcripts. Carried out on the TCR CDR3, a first-round RT-PCR used the HTBI primer set. One entry per CDR3 protein, called by TCRdb with MiXCR from the multiplex PCR reads. The sample lists around 660,000 distinct CDR3 sequences, 45% occurring once. The specimen sequenced was peripheral blood or thyroid tissue (not recorded which). Receptors originate from an adult man with Graves' disease, either hyperthyroidism or ophthalmopathy (not recorded which).

V usage is TRBV20-1 and J usage is TRBJ2-5; D might be TRBD1 or TRBD2, each matching 5 bases. This CDR3 is 13 amino acids long. V lost 4 bases to trimming and J lost 0 bases, with 9 bases between them. Germline CDR1 reads DFQATT; CDR2 reads SNEGSKA (reference sequence). CDR3 sequence reads: CSAKGEYQETQYF. The CDR3 DNA is TGCAGTGCTAAAGGGGAGTACCAAGAGACCCAGTACTTC.

The chain carries TRBV20-1 and TRBJ1-2; a weak D match, TRBD1 (5 bases). The germline V and J ends were trimmed by 5 bases and 8 bases, with 15 bases remaining between them. Germline CDR1 is DFQATT and CDR2 is SNEGSKA (reference sequence). CDR3 length equals 12 residues. The DNA of the CDR3 is TGCAGTGCTTCCAGTAGCGGGGCGGGCTACACCTTC. Protein product: CSASSSGAGYTF.

V and J are TRBV7-2 and TRBJ1-2, with TRBD1 matching over 9 bases. Germline V lookup: CDR1 SGHTA, CDR2 FQGNSA. V lost 2 bases and J lost 8; bases outside the gene matches: 6. This CDR3 contains 14 residues. Written as DNA, the CDR3 is TGTGCCAGCAGCTTATTGGGGACAGGGAGAGGCTACACCTTC. This codes for CASSLLGTGRGYTF.

This chain uses TRBV9 with TRBJ1-4; possibly TRBD1 for D (6 bases). V dropped 0 bases and J dropped 10 bases, with 7 bases sitting between them. The germline V gene has CDR1 SGDLS and CDR2 YYNGEE. The CDR3 is 12 amino acids. CDR3 sequence reads: CASSVEGGKLFF. The CDR3 DNA sequence: TGTGCCAGCAGCGTAGAGGGGGGAAAACTGTTTTTT.

This clonotype occurred a few times. The chain links TRBV20-1 to TRBJ2-5; tentatively, D is TRBD1 or TRBD2 (5 bases each). The germline CDR1 and CDR2 sequences are DFQATT and SNEGSKA (reference sequence). CDR3 length: 13 residues. Trimming removed 6 bases at V and 2 bases at J, with 13 bases between. CDR3 nucleotide sequence: TGCAGTGCCGCGCCGGGACCACAAGAGACCCAGTACTTC. Residues: CSAAPGPQETQYF.

The chain combines TRBV16 with TRBJ1-1; D unresolved. V lost 4 bases and J lost 8, with 8 bases in between. Germline V gene lookup returns CDR1 KGHSY and CDR2 FQNENV. This CDR3 has 11 amino acids. CDR3 loop: CASSPHGEAFF. The CDR3 DNA reads as TGTGCCAGCAGCCCTCACGGGGAAGCTTTCTTT.

This clonotype has more than one count but fewer than ten. The chain combines TRBV20-1 with TRBJ1-2; a weak D match, TRBD1 (5 bases). Trimming shortened V by 5 bases and J by 4 bases, and 14 bases separated the two germline ends. This CDR3 comprises 13 residues. Looked up from germline, CDR1 is DFQATT and CDR2 is SNEGSKA (reference sequence). The CDR3 DNA is TGCAGTGCTTCCCCGGGGCAGGTCTATGGCTACACCTTC. Residues: CSASPGQVYGYTF.

This chain uses TRBV2 with TRBJ2-5, with 7 bases identical to TRBD1. With V trimmed by 6 bases and J by 5 bases, 6 bases remained unmatched. This CDR3 region has 13 residues. The germline V gene has CDR1 SNHLY and CDR2 FYNNEI. The CDR3 region has the DNA TGTGCCAGCAGCAACAGGGGTTTTGAGACCCAGTACTTC. Translating gives CASSNRGFETQYF.

This clonotype was detected only a few times. This chain uses TRBV6-5 with TRBJ2-7; D gene unclear. The germline gives CDR1 MNHEY, CDR2 SVGAGI. V was shortened by 7 bases and J by 5 bases, with 15 bases between the two germline ends. The CDR3 contains 13 residues. CDR3 coding DNA: TGTGCCAGCATCCCTCGGATGGCTAACGAGCAGTACTTC. Amino acid sequence: CASIPRMANEQYF.

V gene TRBV7-2 combines with J gene TRBJ1-1; 11 nucleotides match TRBD1. The junction had 5 bases not matched to a gene; V was cut back by 5 bases and J by 0 bases. This CDR3 comprises 16 residues. CDR1 and CDR2 (germline): SGHTA, FQGNSA. For the CDR3, the DNA is TGTGCCAGCAGCCCGGGACAGGGGGTTTTGAACACTGAAGCTTTCTTT. This sequence encodes CASSPGQGVLNTEAFF.

Points on this clonotype: A single base separates this from a much larger clone, so it may be a read error. The V call is TRBV7-9, the J call TRBJ1-5; D ambiguous. V gave up 6 bases and J gave up 7 bases, with 13 bases separating them. Germline values: CDR1 SEHNR, CDR2 FQNEAQ (reference sequence). CDR3 length: 13 residues. The CDR3 nucleotides read TGTGCCAGCAGGCCATCGTTCGGACAGCCCCAGCATTTT. Translating it yields CASRPSFGQPQHF.

The V gene is TRBV7-8, the J gene TRBJ1-2; D is unclear. The CDR3 spans 15 residues. V was clipped by 0 bases and J by 6 bases, with 14 bases between them. Germline CDR1 reads SGHVS; CDR2 reads FQNEAQ. CDR3 coding DNA: TGTGCCAGCAGCTTAGCCCCATACCAGGTGGATGGCTACACCTTC. It translates to CASSLAPYQVDGYTF.

This clonotype was seen a handful of times. The chain has TRBV7-2 and TRBJ1-1, with D perhaps matching TRBD1 (6 bases). CDR1 SGHTA and CDR2 FQGNSA come from the germline V gene. Trimming took off 4 bases at V and 5 bases at J, with 17 bases between the two ends. The CDR3 extends over 15 amino acids. The CDR3 sequence: CASSSLLGGPTEAFF. In DNA form, the CDR3 reads TGTGCCAGCAGCTCCCTTCTCGGGGGGCCTACTGAAGCTTTCTTT.

This clonotype was seen many times. The V gene is TRBV2, the J gene TRBJ2-5; 7 bases agree with TRBD1. The CDR3 extends over 13 amino acids. V was pared by 6 bases and J by 5 bases, with 6 bases of the junction left unmatched. Germline CDR1 reads SNHLY; CDR2 reads FYNNEI. For the CDR3, the DNA is TGTGCCAGCAGGCAGGGGGAAGGGGAGACCCAGTACTTC. It is translated as CASRQGEGETQYF.

This sequence joins TRBV24-1 and TRBJ2-5; no clear D gene. Trimming shortened V by 6 bases and J by 5 bases, and 12 bases separated the two germline ends. The length of the CDR3 is 13 residues. The germline V gene has CDR1 KGHDR and CDR2 SFDVKD. The CDR3 sequence: CATSLGGAETQYF. As DNA, the CDR3 is TGTGCCACCAGTTTAGGTGGCGCCGAGACCCAGTACTTC.

Points on this clonotype: A much more abundant neighbour one base away suggests this may be a read error. The chain uses TRBV24-1 and TRBJ1-2, with D hard to call. Between the trimmed V and J ends, which lost 5 bases and 3 bases, there was a span of 15 bases. CDR3 length: 15 amino acids. Germline V CDR1 and CDR2: KGHDR, SFDVKD. CDR3 sequence reads: CATSGQERADYGYTF. The CDR3 nucleotides are TGTGCCACCAGTGGGCAAGAGAGAGCTGACTATGGCTACACCTTC.

This clonotype was counted ten times or more. The V gene is TRBV10-3, the J gene TRBJ1-1; perhaps TRBD1 as D (6 bases). This CDR3 comprises 17 residues. V lost 0 bases to trimming and J lost 0 bases, with 14 bases between them. Looked up from germline, CDR1 is ENHRY and CDR2 is SYGVKD. The CDR3 DNA is TGTGCCATCAGTGAGTCTAGGGGGGACACCTTGAACACTGAAGCTTTCTTT. It codes for CAISESRGDTLNTEAFF.

The chain couples TRBV7-2 to TRBJ2-7; a possible D gene is TRBD2 (5 bases). V was clipped by 3 bases and J by 1 base, with 13 bases between them. The CDR3 runs to 15 residues. Looked up from germline, CDR1 is SGHTA and CDR2 is FQGNSA. CDR3 sequence reads: CASSLVRPGSYEQYF. The CDR3 coding sequence is TGTGCCAGCAGCTTGGTACGACCGGGGTCCTACGAGCAGTACTTC. Filled out from reference TRBV7-2 and TRBJ2-7, the complete variable domain reads GAGVSQSPSNKVTEKGKDVELRCDPISGHTALYWYRQSLGQGLEFLIYFQGNSAPDKSGLPSDRFSAERTGGSVSTLTIQRTQQEDSAVYLCASSLVRPGSYEQYFGPGTRLTVT.